A single sample is the source of the 9 T cell receptor beta chains below, sequenced in a study of T cell responses to AZD1222 COVID-19 vaccine. TCRdb's copy holds only in-frame clones and misses some; the assay was immunoSEQ multiplex PCR. The sample includes approximately 140,000 clones, around 83% seen only once; the top ten take 3.5% to 5%. The specimen comprised peripheral blood, sampled on day 0 of MenACWY control vaccination. The receptors stem from an adult in good health.

This chain links TRBV5-1 with TRBJ2-1, with 9 bases identical to TRBD2. V shed 0 bases and J 10 bases; nucleotides not matched to a gene: 8. The length of the CDR3 is 15 residues. Germline V gives CDR1 SGHRS, CDR2 YFSETQ. CDR3 amino acids: CASSLGAGGPEEQFF. The DNA of the CDR3 is TGCGCCAGCAGCTTGGGCGCGGGGGGGCCTGAGGAGCAGTTCTTC.

This sequence joins TRBV7-6 and TRBJ2-2, with D perhaps TRBD1 (5 bases). Germline V lookup: CDR1 SGHVS, CDR2 FNYEAQ. The CDR3 consists of 14 residues. Deletions cut 3 bases from V and 6 bases from J, with 11 bases between. Here the CDR3 reads CASSFDWGAGELFF. The CDR3 coding sequence is TGTGCCAGCAGCTTTGACTGGGGCGCCGGGGAGCTGTTTTTT.

The rearrangement uses TRBV2 and TRBJ1-3, with a weak D call TRBD1 (6 bases). V dropped 7 bases and J dropped 0 bases, with 10 bases sitting between them. The CDR3 is 14 residues long. Germline CDR1 and CDR2: SNHLY and FYNNEI. The DNA for the CDR3 is TGTGCCAGCATGGGGGGGCCCTCTGGAAACACCATATATTTT. Its translation: CASMGGPSGNTIYF.

This chain joins TRBV23-1 and TRBJ1-2; maybe TRBD1 (5 bases). TRBV23-1 is identified as an open reading frame with a role that is uncertain. This CDR3 is 15 amino acids long. Deletions cut 0 bases from V and 6 bases from J, with 14 bases between. The CDR3 spells CASSQSIRGRNGYTF. The CDR3 DNA is TGCGCCAGCAGTCAATCGATAAGGGGACGGAATGGCTACACCTTC.

This clone has a count of ten or more. This sample includes further DNA sequences coding for the same CDR3. The chain couples TRBV18 to TRBJ1-5; unclear D gene. The V and J ends lost 6 bases and 0 bases respectively, with 6 bases between them. Germline V gene sequence: CDR1 KGHSH, CDR2 LQKENI. The CDR3 is 13 amino acids. Written as DNA, the CDR3 is TGTGCCAGCTCTGGGGATAGCAATCAGCCCCAGCATTTT. Translation gives CASSGDSNQPQHF.

The chain has TRBV11-2 and TRBJ2-1; 11 nucleotides line up with TRBD1. V was pared by 3 bases and J by 3 bases, with 1 base of the junction left unmatched. The CDR3 runs 15 residues. Germline V gene data show CDR1 as SGHAT and CDR2 as FQNNGV. CDR3 in DNA: TGTGCCAGCAGCTTGGGACAGGGGGACTACAATGAGCAGTTCTTC. Translation: CASSLGQGDYNEQFF.

The chain is built from TRBV5-1 and TRBJ1-4; 8 bases align to TRBD1. V lost 4 bases, J lost 4 bases, and 12 bases stayed unmatched. Per the germline V gene, CDR1 is SGHRS and CDR2 is YFSETQ. CDR3 length equals 17 residues. The CDR3 is CASSPGQGVYLNEKLFF. In nucleotides, the CDR3 is TGCGCCAGCAGCCCAGGACAGGGCGTATATCTTAATGAAAAACTGTTTTTT.

The CDR3, as DNA: TGCGCCAGCAGCCTGAACCGGGACAGTTTCCACGAGCAGTACGTC. Its protein is CASSLNRDSFHEQYV. This chain uses TRBV4-1 with TRBJ2-7; 7 bases map to TRBD1. The ends lost 4 bases at V and 5 bases at J; junction bases unmatched: 11. The CDR3 sequence is 15 residues long. Germline CDR1 MGHRA, CDR2 YSYEKL.

The sample holds one count of this clone. This chain connects TRBV12-3 or TRBV12-4 to TRBJ2-5, with D perhaps matching TRBD1 (5 bases). V was shortened by 4 bases and J by 7 bases, with 13 bases between the two germline ends. The CDR3 sequence is 13 residues long. The CDR3 bases are TGTGCCAGCAGTTCACAGGCGCCGGCGACCCAGTACTTC. It is translated as CASSSQAPATQYF.